These 18 T cell receptor beta chains share one sample of origin, sequenced in a study of blood T cell repertoires in COVID-19. Sequencing was performed with immunoSEQ multiplex PCR; in TCRdb, only in-frame clones are kept and a portion is missing. The profile covers tens of thousands of clones, with around 82% appearing a single time and 28% taken by the ten largest. Sample: peripheral blood. Every receptor here comes from a human donor in a cohort sampled during active COVID-19.

The rearrangement uses TRBV19 and TRBJ2-7; TRBD2 agrees at 7 bases. The V segment lost 3 bases and the J segment 3 bases; nucleotides outside the gene matches: 8. The CDR3 has 15 amino acids. From germline, CDR1 is LNHDA and CDR2 SQIVND (reference sequence). CDR3 in amino acids: CASSIGEGWFYEQYF. The CDR3, as DNA: TGTGCCAGTAGTATCGGGGAGGGGTGGTTCTACGAGCAGTACTTC.

V usage is TRBV2 and J usage is TRBJ2-7, with 8 bases aligning to TRBD1. V shed 6 bases and J 6 bases; nucleotides not matched to a gene: 7. CDR1 is SNHLY and CDR2 is FYNNEI in the germline V gene. This CDR3 is 13 amino acids long. The CDR3 region is CASSLDRVSEQYF. The CDR3 DNA is TGTGCCAGCAGCCTGGACAGGGTAAGCGAGCAGTACTTC.

The chain combines TRBV25-1 with TRBJ2-2; a possible D gene is TRBD2 (5 bases). The V gene's germline CDR1 is MGHDK and CDR2 SYGVNS. The CDR3 loop spans 13 amino acids. Trimming shortened V by 11 bases and J by 4 bases, and 14 bases separated the two germline ends. The CDR3 is CADHLRGTGELFF. The CDR3 DNA follows: TGTGCCGATCATCTTCGGGGCACCGGGGAGCTGTTTTTT.

The gene calls are TRBV18 and TRBJ2-4; TRBD1 might be the D (6 bases). V was clipped by 2 bases and J by 0 bases, with 23 bases between them. CDR3 size: 20 residues. Germline V gene lookup returns CDR1 KGHSH and CDR2 LQKENI. CDR3 coding DNA: TGTGCCAGCTCACCATCGGGCAGGACAGCGTCGAATCTAGCCAAAAACATTCAGTACTTC. This gives the protein CASSPSGRTASNLAKNIQYF.

J is TRBJ1-2 and V is TRBV7-9; 7 nucleotides align to TRBD1. The germline V gene encodes CDR1 SEHNR and CDR2 FQNEAQ (reference sequence). The CDR3 length is 15 residues. V dropped 4 bases and J dropped 1; count of bases not matched to a gene: 6. CDR3 in DNA: TGTGCCAGCAGCTCCGGGACAGATTTTAACTATGGCTACACCTTC. This gives the protein CASSSGTDFNYGYTF.

The J gene is TRBJ2-1, the V gene TRBV24-1, with D tentatively TRBD1 (5 bases). Trimming removed 4 bases at V and 7 bases at J, with 10 bases between. The CDR3 extends over 13 amino acids. Germline CDR1 KGHDR, CDR2 SFDVKD. The CDR3 sequence: CATSDGRENEQFF. Here the CDR3 DNA reads TGTGCCACCAGTGACGGCAGGGAAAATGAGCAGTTCTTC.

The rearrangement links TRBV6-2 or TRBV6-3 to TRBJ2-7; 10 positions agree with TRBD2. CDR1 is MNHEY and CDR2 is SVGEGT in the germline V gene. The CDR3 has 16 amino acids. V shed 0 bases and J 3 bases; nucleotides not matched to a gene: 5. The CDR3 is CASSYSSGGVNYEQYF. The CDR3 bases are TGTGCCAGCAGTTACTCGAGCGGGGGGGTAAACTACGAGCAGTACTTC.

The V and J genes are TRBV7-8 and TRBJ1-4; D is uncertain. CDR1 and CDR2 (germline): SGHVS, FQNEAQ. This CDR3 spans 16 amino acids. The V end was cut by 1 base, the J end by 5 bases, with 14 bases between. CDR3 DNA sequence: TGTGCCAGCAGCTTAGGTCGTTGGCAGAAGAATGAAAAACTGTTTTTT. Its translation: CASSLGRWQKNEKLFF.

The chain is built from TRBV18 and TRBJ2-7; the match to TRBD2 covers 8 bases. Trimming removed 3 bases from V and 0 bases from J; junction bases left unmatched: 10. The CDR3 contains 17 residues. Germline CDR1 and CDR2: KGHSH and LQKENI. CDR3 loop: CASSPPRGGKGSYEQYF. CDR3 nucleotides: TGTGCCAGCTCACCCCCACGGGGGGGGAAAGGCTCCTACGAGCAGTACTTC. Based on the CDR3 plus reference TRBV18 and TRBJ2-7, the full variable domain is NAGVMQNPRHLVRRRGQEARLRCSPMKGHSHVYWYRQLPEEGLKFMVYLQKENIIDESGMPKERFSAEFPKEGPSILRIQQVVRGDSAAYFCASSPPRGGKGSYEQYFGPGTRLTVT.

This clone was seen a handful of times. V is TRBV19 and J is TRBJ2-6; 10 bases map to TRBD1. The V gene end was trimmed by 6 bases and the J gene end by 3 bases; junction bases not matched to a gene: 8. This CDR3 has 17 amino acids. Per the germline V gene, CDR1 is LNHDA and CDR2 is SQIVND (reference sequence). The CDR3 sequence is CASSRQGAAGGANVLTF. CDR3 nucleotide sequence: TGTGCCAGTAGCAGACAGGGGGCGGCTGGTGGGGCCAACGTCCTGACTTTC.

The genes are TRBV18 and TRBJ2-1; 10 positions agree with TRBD2. V was pared by 7 bases and J by 9 bases, with 12 bases of the junction left unmatched. The CDR3 totals 15 residues. The germline V gene encodes CDR1 KGHSH and CDR2 LQKENI. The DNA for the CDR3 is TGTGCCAGCTTGCAGAGCGGGGGGGCCGGGAGTGAGCAGTTCTTC. Translating it yields CASLQSGGAGSEQFF.

The V call is TRBV18, the J call TRBJ1-2, with TRBD1 matching 9 bases. The germline gives CDR1 KGHSH, CDR2 LQKENI. The CDR3 extends over 15 amino acids. Trimming took 3 bases from V and 4 from J; bases not matched to a gene: 6. The CDR3 sequence is CASSPIQGAGYGYTF. DNA of the CDR3: TGTGCCAGCTCACCCATACAGGGGGCTGGCTATGGCTACACCTTC.

This clone appeared once. The chain employs TRBV12-3 or TRBV12-4 and TRBJ2-5; possible D gene TRBD2, 7 bases. Trimming stripped 4 bases from V and 7 bases from J, with 13 bases between. The length of the CDR3 is 13 residues. The DNA for the CDR3 is TGTGCCAGCAGTTGGGGGAGGGGGGTGACCCAGTACTTC. Translation: CASSWGRGVTQYF.

V usage is TRBV15 and J usage is TRBJ2-1, with 7 nucleotides matching TRBD1. Germline V gene lookup returns CDR1 LNHNV and CDR2 YYDKDF (reference sequence). This CDR3 has 15 amino acids. V was pared by 3 bases and J by 1 base, with 3 bases of the junction left unmatched. The CDR3 DNA sequence: TGTGCCACCAGCAGCCGACAGGGATCCTACAATGAGCAGTTCTTC. It encodes CATSSRQGSYNEQFF.

This chain uses TRBV10-3 with TRBJ2-7, with D possibly TRBD1 on 6 matching bases. CDR3 length equals 17 residues. Germline assignment: CDR1 ENHRY and CDR2 SYGVKD. The ends were cut back, 4 bases at V and 1 base at J, with 20 bases in the middle. The CDR3 nucleotides read TGTGCCATCAGTGGACTATCGACAGGCATTTTATCCTACGAGCAGTACTTC. It encodes CAISGLSTGILSYEQYF.

The chain couples TRBV7-9 to TRBJ1-1; TRBD1 is a possible D gene (6 bases). This CDR3 has 16 amino acids. V dropped 5 bases and J dropped 5 bases, with 21 bases sitting between them. The germline CDR1 and CDR2 sequences are SEHNR and FQNEAQ (reference sequence). The CDR3 reads CASSREGRTVLTEAFF. The CDR3 DNA sequence: TGTGCCAGCAGCAGAGAAGGGCGGACAGTCTTGACTGAAGCTTTCTTT.

This chain connects TRBV2 to TRBJ1-4; 7 bases align to TRBD1. The CDR3 contains 15 residues. V gave up 6 bases and J gave up 4 bases; unmatched junction bases: 8. CDR1 is SNHLY and CDR2 is FYNNEI in the germline V gene. CDR3 loop: CASSELTGNNEKLFF. CDR3 sequence (DNA): TGTGCCAGCAGCGAACTGACAGGGAATAATGAAAAACTGTTTTTT.

This clone has only one observation. The CDR3 DNA reads as TGTGCCAGCAGCGTAGGGGCGGGGGGCTCCAATGAGCAGTTCTTC. Its translation: CASSVGAGGSNEQFF. The rearrangement uses TRBV9 and TRBJ2-1; TRBD2 matches at 8 bases. This CDR3 is built from 15 residues. Germline assignment: CDR1 SGDLS and CDR2 YYNGEE. Trimming removed 0 bases from V and 6 bases from J; junction bases left unmatched: 5.